This TCR beta chain was identified during a study of blood T cells in healthy people across ages. Points on this clonotype: Its antigen is unidentified.

Through a sample-barcoded 5' primer and a J-beta primer mix, a second PCR was run for about 7 to 12 cycles. From the 5' RACE reads, TCRdb called clonotypes with MiXCR, one entry per CDR3 protein. The data contain more than 1.4 million distinct CDR3 sequences, roughly 40% of them seen just once; the ten biggest clones take up roughly 7.9%. Overall study findings and caveats: Estimates of diversity drawn from one million T cells were considered underestimates. Relative to aged donors, long-lived donors carried more naive CD4+ cells and displayed higher diversity. Unsorted PBMCs ruled out conclusive naive versus antigen-experienced comparison.

No fewer than 6 million PBMCs went into each sample. This CDR3 spans 16 amino acids. With 3 bases clipped from V and 2 bases from J, the junction kept 5 bases outside the gene matches. CDR1 is DFQATT, CDR2 SNEGSKA, per germline (reference sequence). The gene calls are TRBV20-1 and TRBJ2-3; 13 nucleotides line up with TRBD2. Sequencing was performed on blood. This receptor was taken from a woman between 18 and 29 years old in good health. The CDR3 sequence is CSASGGLAGPTDTQYF. The CDR3 DNA sequence: TGCAGTGCTAGTGGGGGACTAGCGGGACCCACAGATACGCAGTATTTT.